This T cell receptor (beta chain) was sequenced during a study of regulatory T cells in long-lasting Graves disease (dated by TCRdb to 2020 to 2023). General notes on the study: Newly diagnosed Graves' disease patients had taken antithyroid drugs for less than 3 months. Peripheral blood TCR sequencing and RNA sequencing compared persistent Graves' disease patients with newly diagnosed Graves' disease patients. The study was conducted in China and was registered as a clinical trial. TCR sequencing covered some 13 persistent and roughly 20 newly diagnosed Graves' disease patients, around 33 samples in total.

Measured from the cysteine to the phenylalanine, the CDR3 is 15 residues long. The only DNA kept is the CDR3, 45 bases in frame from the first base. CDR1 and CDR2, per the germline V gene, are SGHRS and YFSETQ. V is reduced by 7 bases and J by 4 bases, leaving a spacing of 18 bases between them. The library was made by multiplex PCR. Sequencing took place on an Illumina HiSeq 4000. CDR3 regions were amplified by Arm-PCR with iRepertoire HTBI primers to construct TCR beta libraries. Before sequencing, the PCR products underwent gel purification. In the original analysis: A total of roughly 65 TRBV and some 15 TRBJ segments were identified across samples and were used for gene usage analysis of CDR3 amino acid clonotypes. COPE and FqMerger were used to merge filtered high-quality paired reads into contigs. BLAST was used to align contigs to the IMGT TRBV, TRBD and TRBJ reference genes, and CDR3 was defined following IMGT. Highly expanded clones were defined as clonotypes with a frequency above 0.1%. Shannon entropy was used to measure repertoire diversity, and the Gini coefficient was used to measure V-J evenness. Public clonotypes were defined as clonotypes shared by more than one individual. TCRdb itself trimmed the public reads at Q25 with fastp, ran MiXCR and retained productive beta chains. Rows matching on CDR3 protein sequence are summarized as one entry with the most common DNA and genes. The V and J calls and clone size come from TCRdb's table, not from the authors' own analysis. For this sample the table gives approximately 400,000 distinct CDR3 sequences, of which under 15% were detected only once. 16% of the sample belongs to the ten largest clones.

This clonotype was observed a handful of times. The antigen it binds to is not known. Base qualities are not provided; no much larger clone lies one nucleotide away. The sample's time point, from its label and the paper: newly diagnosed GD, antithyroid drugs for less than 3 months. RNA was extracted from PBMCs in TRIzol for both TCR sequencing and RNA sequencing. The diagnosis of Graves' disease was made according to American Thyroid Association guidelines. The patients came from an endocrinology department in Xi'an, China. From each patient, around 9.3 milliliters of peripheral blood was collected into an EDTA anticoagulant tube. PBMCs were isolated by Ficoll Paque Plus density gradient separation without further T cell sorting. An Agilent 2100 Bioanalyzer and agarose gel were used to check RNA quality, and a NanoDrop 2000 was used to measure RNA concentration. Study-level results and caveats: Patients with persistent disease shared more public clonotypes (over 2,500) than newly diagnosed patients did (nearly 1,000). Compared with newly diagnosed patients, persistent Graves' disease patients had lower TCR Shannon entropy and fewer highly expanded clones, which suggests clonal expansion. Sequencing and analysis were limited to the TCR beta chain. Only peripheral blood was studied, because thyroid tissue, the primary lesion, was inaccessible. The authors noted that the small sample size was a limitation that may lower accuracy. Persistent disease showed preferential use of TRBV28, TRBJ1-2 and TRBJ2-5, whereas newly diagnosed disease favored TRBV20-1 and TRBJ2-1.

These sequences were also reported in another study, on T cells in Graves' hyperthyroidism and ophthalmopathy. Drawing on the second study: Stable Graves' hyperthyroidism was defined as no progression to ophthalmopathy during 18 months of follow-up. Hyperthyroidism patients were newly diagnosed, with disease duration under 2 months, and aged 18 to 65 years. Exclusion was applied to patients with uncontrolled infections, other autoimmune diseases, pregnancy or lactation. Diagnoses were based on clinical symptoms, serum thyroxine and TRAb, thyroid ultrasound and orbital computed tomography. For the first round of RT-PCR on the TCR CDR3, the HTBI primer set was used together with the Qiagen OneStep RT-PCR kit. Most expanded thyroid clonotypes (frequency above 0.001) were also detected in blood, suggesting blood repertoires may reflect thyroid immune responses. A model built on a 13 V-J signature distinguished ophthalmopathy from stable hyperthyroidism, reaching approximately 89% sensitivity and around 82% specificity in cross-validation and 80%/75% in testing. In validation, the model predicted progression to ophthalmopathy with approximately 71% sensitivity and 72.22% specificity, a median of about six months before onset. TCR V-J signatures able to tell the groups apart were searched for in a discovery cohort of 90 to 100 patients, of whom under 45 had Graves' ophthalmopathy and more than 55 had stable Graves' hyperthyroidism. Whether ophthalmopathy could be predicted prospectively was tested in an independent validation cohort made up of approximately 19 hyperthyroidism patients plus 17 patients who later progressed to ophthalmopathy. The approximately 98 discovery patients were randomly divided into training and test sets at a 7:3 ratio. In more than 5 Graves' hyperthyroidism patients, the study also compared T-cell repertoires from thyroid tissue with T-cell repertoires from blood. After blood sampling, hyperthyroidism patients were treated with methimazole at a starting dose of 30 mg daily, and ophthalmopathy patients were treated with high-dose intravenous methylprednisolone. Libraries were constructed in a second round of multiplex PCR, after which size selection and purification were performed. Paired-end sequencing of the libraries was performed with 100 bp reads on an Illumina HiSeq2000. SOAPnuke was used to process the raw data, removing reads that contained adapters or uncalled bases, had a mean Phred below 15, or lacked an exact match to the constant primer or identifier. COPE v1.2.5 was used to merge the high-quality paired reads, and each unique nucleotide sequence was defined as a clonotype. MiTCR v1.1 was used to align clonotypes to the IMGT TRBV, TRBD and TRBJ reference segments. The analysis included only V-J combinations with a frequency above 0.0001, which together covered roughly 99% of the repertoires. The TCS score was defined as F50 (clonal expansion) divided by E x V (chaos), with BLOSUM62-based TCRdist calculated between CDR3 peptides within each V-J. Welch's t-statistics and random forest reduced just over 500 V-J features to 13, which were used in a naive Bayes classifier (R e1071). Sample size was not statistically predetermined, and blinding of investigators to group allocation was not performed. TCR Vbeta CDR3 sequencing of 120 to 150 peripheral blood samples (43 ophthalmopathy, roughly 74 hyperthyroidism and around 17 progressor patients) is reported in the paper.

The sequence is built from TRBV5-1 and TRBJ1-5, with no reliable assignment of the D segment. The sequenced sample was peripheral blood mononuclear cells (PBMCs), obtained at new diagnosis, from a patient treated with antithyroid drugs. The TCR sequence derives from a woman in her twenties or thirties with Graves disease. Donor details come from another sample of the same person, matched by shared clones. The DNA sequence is TGCGCCAGCCCGCACGGCCAGAGTATTAATCAGCCCCAGCATTTT. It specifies CASPHGQSINQPQHF.